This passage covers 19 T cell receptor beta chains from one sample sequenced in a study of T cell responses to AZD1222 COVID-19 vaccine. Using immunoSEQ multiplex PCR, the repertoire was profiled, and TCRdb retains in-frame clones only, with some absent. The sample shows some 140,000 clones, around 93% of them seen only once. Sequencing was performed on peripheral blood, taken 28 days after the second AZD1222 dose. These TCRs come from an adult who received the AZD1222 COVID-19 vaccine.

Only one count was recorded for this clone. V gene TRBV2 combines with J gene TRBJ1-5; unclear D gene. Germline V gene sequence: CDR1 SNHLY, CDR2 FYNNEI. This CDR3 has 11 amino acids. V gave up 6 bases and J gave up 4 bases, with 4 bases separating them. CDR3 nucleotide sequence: TGTGCCAGCAGGGTGAATCAGCCCCAGCATTTT. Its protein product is CASRVNQPQHF.

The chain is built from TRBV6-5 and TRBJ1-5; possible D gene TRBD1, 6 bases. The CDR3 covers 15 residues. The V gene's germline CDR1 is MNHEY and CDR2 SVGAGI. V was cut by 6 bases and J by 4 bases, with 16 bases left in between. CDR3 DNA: TGTGCCAGCAGCCAGCAGGGGTGGTTAAATCAGCCCCAGCATTTT. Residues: CASSQQGWLNQPQHF.

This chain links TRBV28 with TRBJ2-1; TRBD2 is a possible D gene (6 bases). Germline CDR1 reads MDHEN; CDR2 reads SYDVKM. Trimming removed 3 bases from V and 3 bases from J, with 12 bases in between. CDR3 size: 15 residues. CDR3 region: CASSFAGLNYNEQFF. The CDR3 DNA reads TGTGCCAGCAGTTTTGCGGGGTTGAACTACAATGAGCAGTTCTTC. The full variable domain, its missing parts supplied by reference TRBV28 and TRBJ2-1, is DVKVTQSSRYLVKRTGEKVFLECVQDMDHENMFWYRQDPGLGLRLIYFSYDVKMKEKGDIPEGYSVSREKKERFSLILESASTNQTSMYLCASSFAGLNYNEQFFGPGTRLTVL.

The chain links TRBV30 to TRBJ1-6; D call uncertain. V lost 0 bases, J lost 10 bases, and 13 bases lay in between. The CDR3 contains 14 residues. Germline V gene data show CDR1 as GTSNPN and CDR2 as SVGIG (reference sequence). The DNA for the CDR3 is TGTGCCTGGAGTGTAGGCTGGGATAGGTCACCCCTCCACTTT. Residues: CAWSVGWDRSPLHF.

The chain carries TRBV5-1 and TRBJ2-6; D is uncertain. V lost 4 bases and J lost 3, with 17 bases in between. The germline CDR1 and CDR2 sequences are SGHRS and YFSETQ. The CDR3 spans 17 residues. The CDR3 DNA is TGCGCCAGCAGCGTATCACAAGTTTGGATTGGGGCCAACGTCCTGACTTTC. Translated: CASSVSQVWIGANVLTF.

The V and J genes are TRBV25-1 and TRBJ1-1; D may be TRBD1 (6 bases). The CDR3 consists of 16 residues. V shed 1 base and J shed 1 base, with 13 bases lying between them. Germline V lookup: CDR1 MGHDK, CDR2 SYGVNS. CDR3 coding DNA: TGTGCCAGCAGTGAATCCTTCGGACAGCGGAACACTGAAGCTTTCTTT. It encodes CASSESFGQRNTEAFF. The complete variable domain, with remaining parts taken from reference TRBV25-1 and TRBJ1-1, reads EADIYQTPRYLVIGTGKKITLECSQTMGHDKMYWYQQDPGMELHLIHYSYGVNSTEKGDLSSESTVSRIRTEHFPLTLESARPSHTSQYLCASSESFGQRNTEAFFGQGTRLTVV.

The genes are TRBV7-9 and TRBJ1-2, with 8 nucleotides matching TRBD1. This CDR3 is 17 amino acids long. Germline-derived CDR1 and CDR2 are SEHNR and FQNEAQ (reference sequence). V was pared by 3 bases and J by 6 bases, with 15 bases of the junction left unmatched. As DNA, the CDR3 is TGTGCCAGCAGCTTTGGACAGGGAGTCCCCAAATCTGATGGCTACACCTTC. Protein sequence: CASSFGQGVPKSDGYTF. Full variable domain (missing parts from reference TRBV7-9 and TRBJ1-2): DTGVSQNPRHKITKRGQNVTFRCDPISEHNRLYWYRQTLGQGPEFLTYFQNEAQLEKSRLLSDRFSAERPKGSFSTLEIQRTEQGDSAMYLCASSFGQGVPKSDGYTFGSGTRLTVV.

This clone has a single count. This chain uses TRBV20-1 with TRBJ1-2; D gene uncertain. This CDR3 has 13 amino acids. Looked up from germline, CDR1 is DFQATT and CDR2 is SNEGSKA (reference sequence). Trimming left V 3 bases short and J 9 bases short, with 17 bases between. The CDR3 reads CSASYLDGRRYTF. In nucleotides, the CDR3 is TGCAGTGCTAGTTACTTGGACGGCCGCCGCTACACCTTC.

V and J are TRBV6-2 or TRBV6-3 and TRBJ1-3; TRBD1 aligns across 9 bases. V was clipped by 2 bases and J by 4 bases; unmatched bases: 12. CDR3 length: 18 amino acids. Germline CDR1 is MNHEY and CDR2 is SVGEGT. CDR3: CASSYVSGTGISGNTIYF. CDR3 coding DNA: TGTGCCAGCAGTTACGTTTCCGGGACAGGGATCAGCGGAAACACCATATATTTT.

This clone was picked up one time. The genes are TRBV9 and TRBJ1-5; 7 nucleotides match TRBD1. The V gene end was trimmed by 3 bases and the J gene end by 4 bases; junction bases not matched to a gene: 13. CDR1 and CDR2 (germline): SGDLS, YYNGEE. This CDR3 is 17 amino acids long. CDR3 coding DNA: TGTGCCAGCAGCGGCACCCTTGGGACAGCAAGTAATCAGCCCCAGCATTTT. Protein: CASSGTLGTASNQPQHF.

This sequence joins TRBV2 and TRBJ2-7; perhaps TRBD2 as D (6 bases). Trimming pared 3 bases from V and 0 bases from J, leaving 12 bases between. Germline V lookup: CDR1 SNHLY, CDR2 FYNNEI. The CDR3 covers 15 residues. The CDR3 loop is CASSEVSGSSYEQYF. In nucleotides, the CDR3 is TGTGCCAGCAGTGAGGTTTCCGGGAGCTCCTACGAGCAGTACTTC.

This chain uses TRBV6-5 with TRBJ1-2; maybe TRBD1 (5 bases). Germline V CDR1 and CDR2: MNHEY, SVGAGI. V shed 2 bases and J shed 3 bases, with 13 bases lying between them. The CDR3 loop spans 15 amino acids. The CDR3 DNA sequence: TGTGCCAGCAGTTACGGACTTAGGGACCACTATGGCTACACCTTC. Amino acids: CASSYGLRDHYGYTF.

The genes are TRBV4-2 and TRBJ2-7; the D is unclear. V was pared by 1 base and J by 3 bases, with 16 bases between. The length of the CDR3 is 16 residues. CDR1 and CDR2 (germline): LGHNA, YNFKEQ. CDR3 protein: CASSQGLPVVGYEQYF. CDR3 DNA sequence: TGTGCCAGCAGCCAAGGACTGCCCGTGGTCGGCTACGAGCAGTACTTC.

The CDR3 DNA reads as TGTGCCTGGAGTATGGGGGGTGAAAAACTGTTTTTT. It is translated as CAWSMGGEKLFF. The rearrangement joins TRBV30 to TRBJ1-4; D is possibly TRBD1 (5 bases). Trimming took 2 bases from V and 7 from J, leaving 8 bases between them. Per the germline V gene, CDR1 is GTSNPN and CDR2 is SVGIG (reference sequence). CDR3 length: 12 residues.

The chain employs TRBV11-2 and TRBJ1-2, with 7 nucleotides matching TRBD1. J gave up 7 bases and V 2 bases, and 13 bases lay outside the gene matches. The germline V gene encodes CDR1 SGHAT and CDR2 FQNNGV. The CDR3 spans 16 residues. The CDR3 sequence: CASSLFLDRRSRGYTF. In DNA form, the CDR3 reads TGTGCCAGCAGCTTATTTCTGGACAGGCGTTCTCGTGGCTACACCTTC. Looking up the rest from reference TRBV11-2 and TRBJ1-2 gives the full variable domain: EAGVAQSPRYKIIEKRQSVAFWCNPISGHATLYWYQQILGQGPKLLIQFQNNGVVDDSQLPKDRFSAERLKGVDSTLKIQPAKLEDSAVYLCASSLFLDRRSRGYTFGSGTRLTVV.

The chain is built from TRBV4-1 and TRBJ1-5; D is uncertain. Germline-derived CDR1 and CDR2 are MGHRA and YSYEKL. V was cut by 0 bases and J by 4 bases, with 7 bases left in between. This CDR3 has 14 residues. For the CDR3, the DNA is TGCGCCAGCAGCCAAGATCGTGGGAATCAGCCCCAGCATTTT. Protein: CASSQDRGNQPQHF.

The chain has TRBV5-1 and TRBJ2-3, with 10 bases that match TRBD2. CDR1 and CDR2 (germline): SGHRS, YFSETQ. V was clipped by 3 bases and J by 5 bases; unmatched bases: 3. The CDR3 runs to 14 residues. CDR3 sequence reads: CASSSGTSEDTQYF. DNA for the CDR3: TGCGCCAGCAGCTCTGGGACTAGCGAAGATACGCAGTATTTT.

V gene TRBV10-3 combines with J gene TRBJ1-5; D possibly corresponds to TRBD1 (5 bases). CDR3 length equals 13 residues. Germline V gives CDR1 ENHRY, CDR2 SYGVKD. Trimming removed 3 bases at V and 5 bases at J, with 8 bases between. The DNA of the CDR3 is TGTGCCATCAGTGACAGGGCGGATCAGCCCCAGCATTTT. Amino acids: CAISDRADQPQHF.

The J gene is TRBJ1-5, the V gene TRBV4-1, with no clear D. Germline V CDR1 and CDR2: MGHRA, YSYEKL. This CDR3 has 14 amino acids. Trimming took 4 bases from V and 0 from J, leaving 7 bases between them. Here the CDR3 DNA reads TGCGCCAGCAGCCTAGGGTCTAGCAATCAGCCCCAGCATTTT. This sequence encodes CASSLGSSNQPQHF.